This T cell receptor (beta chain) was recorded in a study of cytomegalovirus exposure and HLA in healthy donors. Amplification used 60 Vbeta primers and 13 Jbeta primers. The assay was immunoSEQ multiplex PCR, and TCRdb's table has in-frame clones only and misses some. The table lists about 180,000 clones, roughly 75% of them singletons. Study-wide points: A later analysis linked a missense variant in DCLRE1C to the trimming of TCR beta V and J genes.

This clone was counted a few times. Its antigen is not known. The TCR sequence derives from a woman in her twenties or thirties in good health and CMV-seronegative. Specimen: PBMCs.

The CDR3 DNA reads as TGTGCCAGCAGCTTACAGGAGACCCAGTACTTC. Translated: CASSLQETQYF. The rearrangement links TRBV7-2 to TRBJ2-5; no reliable D call. This CDR3 has 11 residues. Trimming removed 2 bases from V and 5 bases from J, with 3 bases in between. CDR1 and CDR2 from the germline V gene are SGHTA and FQGNSA.